This TCR beta chain was retrieved from a study of vaccination effects on CD4 cells after COVID-19 (dated by TCRdb to the early 2020s). Study-wide context: In the ViraFEST assay, PBMC were stimulated with viral peptide pools, and antigen-specific CD4+ T cell clonotypes were then identified by expansion using TCR sequencing. After vaccination, three convalescent patients were sampled at an early time point (day +14) and at a late time point (day +241, +227 and +161, respectively). Post-vaccine samples across the study were collected a median of 72 days after the second dose, with a range of 14 to 241. A few million PBMC per well were cultured with approximately 10 ug/ml peptides in IMDM containing approximately 4.6% human AB serum, roughly 10 IU/ml IL-2 and gentamicin. SARS-CoV-2 spike-specific CD4+ TCR repertoires were compared before and after mRNA vaccination in COVID-19 convalescent patients and in infection-naive vaccine recipients. A total of 10 COVID-19 convalescent patients and a handful of SARS-CoV-2-naive healthy vaccine recipients were included in the full study. In the study, cultures from other donors were sequenced using the Oncomine TCR Beta short-read assay on an Illumina iSeq 100.

This clone was picked up a small number of times. The specificity of this receptor is unknown. Base qualities are not recorded, but no much larger clone differs from it by a single base. Summary of the overall study and its limitations: Marked clonal contraction was observed in both infection-induced and vaccine-induced clones at late post-vaccination timepoints, consistent with waning T cell responses. In convalescent patients, the post-vaccine spike-reactive repertoire consisted mainly of new vaccine-induced clones, largely distinct from infection-induced clones. The study was limited by a small number of convalescent patients, and early post-infection timepoints were lacking.

After around eleven days of culture, CD4+ T cells were isolated with the EasySep CD4+ T cell isolation kit. PCR-confirmed SARS-CoV-2 infection had occurred in convalescent patients between March and December 2020, before the Alpha, Beta and Delta variants emerged in the United States. Each participant received two doses of an mRNA SARS-CoV-2 vaccine, either BNT162b2 or mRNA-1273. On days 3 and 7, half of the culture medium was replaced with fresh IL-2-containing medium. Each peptide stimulation condition was cultured in triplicate wells unless otherwise noted. Using Ficoll-Paque Plus gradient centrifugation, PBMC were separated from whole blood and then either used fresh or cryopreserved at -140C. The QIAamp micro DNA kit was used to extract genomic DNA from the cultured CD4+ T cells. Library preparation employed the immunoSEQ multiplex PCR assay. DNA from the cultured and isolated CD4+ T cells underwent TCR beta CDR3 sequencing. The study's processing was this. Non-productive TCR sequences were removed, reads were trimmed to the CDR3 region, and CDR3s of at least 7 amino acids were retained. The MANAFEST web app was used to pick out antigen-specific clonotypes by comparing their expansion in peptide wells with that in reference cultures. To count as positive, a clone had to show expansion at FDR<0.05 compared with the reference and with all other wells, an odds ratio above 5, and a frequency above 0.1% in two replicate wells. Cross-reactive clonotypes were defined as significantly expanded in SARS-CoV-2 spike wells and in at least one common cold coronavirus spike condition. CDR3 similarity was assessed by Levenshtein distance with the stringdist R package, and unrooted trees were built with ape in R 3.6.1. In its TCRdb copy, this immuneACCESS table keeps in-frame sequences only and misses some clones. Where compared with another copy, unresolved V genes explain less than half of these, and the others have no known cause. V and J calls and clone size are copied from that table; D and trimming were computed from the DNA. A total of tens of thousands of clones appear in this sample, around 79% of them only once. The ten largest account for 5.5% to 8.5% of the sample.

V loses 6 bases at its end and J loses 4 bases; junction bases beyond the gene matches: 1. Measured from the cysteine to the phenylalanine, the CDR3 is 13 residues long. This entry keeps only the CDR3 DNA: 39 bases, framed from base 1. CDR1 and CDR2 were assigned from the germline V gene as LGHNT and FRNRAP. The source material was CD4+ T cells from PBMCs cultured without peptide, sampled after COVID-19 vaccination. This sequence was found in a human donor who had a prior SARS-CoV-2 infection. This sequence uses TRBV12-5 and TRBJ1-5; TRBD1 aligns with 9 central bases. The CDR3 here reads CASGTGGNQPQHF. The DNA reads as follows: TGTGCTAGTGGGACAGGGGGTAATCAGCCCCAGCATTTT.